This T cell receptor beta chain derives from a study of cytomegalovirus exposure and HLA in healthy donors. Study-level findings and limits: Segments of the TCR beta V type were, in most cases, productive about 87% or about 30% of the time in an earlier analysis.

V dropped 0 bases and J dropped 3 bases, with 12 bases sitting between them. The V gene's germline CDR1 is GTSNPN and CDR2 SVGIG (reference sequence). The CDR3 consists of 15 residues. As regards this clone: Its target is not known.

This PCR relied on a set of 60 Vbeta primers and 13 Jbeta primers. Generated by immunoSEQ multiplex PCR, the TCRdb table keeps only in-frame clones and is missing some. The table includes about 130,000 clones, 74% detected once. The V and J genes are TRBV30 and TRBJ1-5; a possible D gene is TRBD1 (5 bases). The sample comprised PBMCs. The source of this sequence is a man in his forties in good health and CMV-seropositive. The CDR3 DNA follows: TGTGCCTGGAGTGTAGGCCAGGGCAACAATCAGCCCCAGCATTTT. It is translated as CAWSVGQGNNQPQHF.